The sequence of this TCR beta chain was determined in a study of T cell changes during pregnancy in multiple sclerosis. Here immunoSEQ multiplex PCR was the method, and the copy in TCRdb shows in-frame clones only, minus some. The sample consists of approximately 40,000 clones, around 93% of them appearing once. Sequenced material: CD4+ T cells from peripheral blood mononuclear cells, taken in the third trimester of pregnancy. This sequence originates from a female donor with multiple sclerosis, enrolled in a pregnancy study.

The CDR3 nucleotides are TGTGCCAGCAGTTTTATGTTGTATGAGCAGTTCTTC. Amino acid sequence: CASSFMLYEQFF. This chain uses TRBV28 with TRBJ2-1; unclear D gene. The CDR3 has 12 residues. Trimming stripped 3 bases from V and 8 bases from J, with 8 bases between. The germline gives CDR1 MDHEN, CDR2 SYDVKM.